These T cell receptor beta chains were read from a single sample in a study of tumor-infiltrating lymphocytes in primary liver carcinoma. One entry per CDR3 protein, called by TCRdb with MiXCR from the multiplex PCR reads. The sample has just over 300,000 distinct CDR3 sequences, more than 55% seen once. Sequencing was done on a sample of peripheral blood. These receptors were collected from a woman aged 30 to 39 with primary liver carcinoma and hepatitis B virus infection. The CDR3 runs from the conserved cysteine through the conserved F or W. Fields, in order: clone size, J gene, V gene, D gene, CDR3 protein, CDR3 DNA. The D gene is left open where the match is weak. Clone size is shown for a subset of rows, as once, few, many or a class of expanded clone.

few TRBJ2-6 TRBV6-5 NA CASSELSGANVLTF TGTGCCAGCAGTGAGCTATCTGGGGCCAACGTCCTGACTTTC
NA TRBJ2-3 TRBV11-3 NA CASSSDREGTDTQHF TGTGCCAGCAGCTCGGACAGGGAGGGCACAGATACGCAACATTTT
many TRBJ1-4 TRBV4-3 TRBD1 CASSQDPPGTGINEKLFF TGCGCCAGCAGCCAAGATCCGCCCGGGACAGGGATAAATGAAAAACTGTTTTTT
many TRBJ1-1 TRBV29-1 NA CSVRLGSNTEAFF TGCAGCGTTCGGTTGGGGTCGAACACTGAAGCTTTCTTT
once TRBJ2-7 TRBV12-3/TRBV12-4 NA CASSLRDSTYEQYF TGTGCCAGCAGTTTGCGGGACTCCACCTACGAGCAGTACTTC
NA TRBJ1-1 TRBV7-8 TRBD1 CASSLTGGTGAFF TGTGCCAGCAGCTTGACAGGGGGGACTGGAGCTTTCTTT
NA TRBJ2-7 TRBV29-1 TRBD2 CSVEASGTYEQYF TGCAGCGTGGAGGCTAGCGGTACTTACGAGCAGTACTTC
NA TRBJ2-2 TRBV12-3/TRBV12-4 TRBD2 CASSPRGSGRGHTGELFF TGTGCCAGCAGTCCCAGGGGTAGCGGGAGGGGGCACACCGGGGAGCTGTTTTTT
few TRBJ2-5 TRBV5-4 TRBD2 CASSLAGVRETQYF TGTGCCAGCAGCTTAGCGGGAGTTAGGGAGACCCAGTACTTC
many TRBJ2-3 TRBV6-5 NA CAVQDQSDTQYF TGTGCGGTCCAAGATCAATCTGATACGCAGTATTTT
once TRBJ1-2 TRBV2 NA CASSEGRYYGYTF TGTGCCAGCAGCGAGGGCAGATACTATGGCTACACCTTC
once TRBJ2-6 TRBV11-2 NA CASSSFGLSAGANVLTF TGTGCCAGTAGCTCTTTCGGACTGTCGGCTGGGGCCAACGTCCTGACTTTC
many TRBJ2-2 TRBV6-1 NA CASSESGVTGELFF TGTGCCAGCAGTGAATCAGGGGTTACCGGGGAGCTGTTTTTT
few TRBJ1-5 TRBV28 NA CASSLLDQPQHF TGTGCCAGCAGTTTATTGGATCAGCCCCAGCATTTT
NA TRBJ2-3 TRBV11-2 NA CASSNQDSQYF TGTGCCAGCAGCAATCAAGATTCACAGTATTTT
NA TRBJ1-5 TRBV7-9 NA CASSFISRGGGPQHF TGTGCCAGCAGCTTTATATCCAGGGGAGGAGGGCCCCAGCATTTT
NA TRBJ2-1 TRBV29-1 TRBD1 CSVEDRLHHNEQFF TGCAGCGTTGAGGACAGGCTTCACCACAATGAGCAGTTCTTC
few TRBJ2-7 TRBV10-3 TRBD1 CAINWDRSYEQYF TGTGCCATCAATTGGGACAGATCCTACGAGCAGTACTTC
many TRBJ2-1 TRBV6-5 NA CASSYSTNPSSYNEQFF TGTGCCAGCAGTTACTCGACAAACCCCAGCTCCTACAATGAGCAGTTCTTC
many TRBJ1-2 TRBV12-3/TRBV12-4 NA CASSLNSGYTF TGTGCCAGCAGTCTGAACTCCGGCTACACCTTC
many TRBJ2-3 TRBV29-1 NA CSVRGGGSPPDTQYF TGCAGCGTTCGTGGGGGCGGGAGCCCCCCAGATACGCAGTATTTT
many TRBJ2-7 TRBV4-3 NA CASSQDRDYEQYF TGCGCCAGCAGCCAAGATCGGGATTACGAGCAGTACTTC
NA TRBJ1-6 TRBV7-9 TRBD1 CASSVDRFNSPLHF TGTGCCAGCAGCGTGGACAGGTTTAATTCACCCCTCCACTTT
NA TRBJ2-7 TRBV11-2 TRBD1 CASTNPAGQGVYKQYF TGTGCCAGCACCAACCCGGCTGGACAGGGGGTCTACAAGCAGTACTTC
many TRBJ2-3 TRBV29-1 TRBD1 CSLRQGPDTQYF TGCAGCCTGCGACAGGGGCCAGATACGCAGTATTTT
NA TRBJ2-7 TRBV28 NA CASSPSRGGAREQYF TGTGCCAGCAGTCCCTCCCGTGGGGGGGCGAGGGAGCAGTACTTC
NA TRBJ2-4 TRBV6-1 NA CAIRLGDGLAKNIQYF TGCGCCATCAGGTTGGGAGACGGTCTAGCCAAAAACATTCAGTACTTC
NA TRBJ2-1 TRBV11-2 NA CASSLRGSFNELIF TGTGCCAGCAGCTTACGAGGGAGTTTCAATGAGCTGATCTTC
NA TRBJ2-4 TRBV12-3/TRBV12-4 NA CASSSGVDIQYF TGTGCCAGCAGTTCGGGGGTAGACATTCAGTACTTC
NA TRBJ2-1 TRBV5-4 NA CASSRDSGPYNEQFF TGTGCCAGCAGCCGGGACTCCGGTCCCTACAATGAGCAGTTCTTC
NA TRBJ2-1 TRBV12-5 NA CASGPLSGIQFF TGTGCTAGTGGTCCTTTATCGGGGATCCAGTTCTTC
NA TRBJ1-6 TRBV9 NA CASSVGVSSYNSPLHF TGTGCCAGCAGCGTAGGGGTGAGCTCCTATAATTCACCCCTCCACTTT
NA TRBJ2-5 TRBV14 NA CASSQLYEVVETQYF TGTGCCAGCAGCCAGCTCTATGAGGTCGTCGAGACCCAGTACTTC
NA TRBJ2-1 TRBV18 NA CASSPIGTRRYNEQFF TGTGCCAGCTCACCGATAGGCACTCGACGCTACAATGAGCAGTTCTTC
many TRBJ1-4 TRBV6-6 TRBD1 CASSGAGGLYEKLFF TGTGCCAGCAGTGGTGCAGGGGGCCTATATGAAAAACTGTTTTTT